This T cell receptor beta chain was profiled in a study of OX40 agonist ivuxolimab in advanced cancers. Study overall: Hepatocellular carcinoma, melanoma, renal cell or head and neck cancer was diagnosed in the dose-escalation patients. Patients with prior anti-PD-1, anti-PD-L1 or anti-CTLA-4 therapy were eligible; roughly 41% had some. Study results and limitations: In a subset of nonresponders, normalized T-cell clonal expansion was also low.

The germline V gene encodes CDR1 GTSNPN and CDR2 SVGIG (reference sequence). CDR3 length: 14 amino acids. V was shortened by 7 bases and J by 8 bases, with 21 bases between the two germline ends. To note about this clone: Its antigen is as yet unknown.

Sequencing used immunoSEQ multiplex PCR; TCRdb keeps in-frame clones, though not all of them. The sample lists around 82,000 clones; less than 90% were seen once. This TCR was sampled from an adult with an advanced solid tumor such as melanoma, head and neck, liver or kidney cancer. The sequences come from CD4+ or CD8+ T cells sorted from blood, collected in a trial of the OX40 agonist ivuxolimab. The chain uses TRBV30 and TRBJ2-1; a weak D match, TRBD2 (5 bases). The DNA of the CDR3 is TGTGCCTCCTCCGAGAGACGGGGTGGGGATGAGCAGTTCTTC. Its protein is CASSERRGGDEQFF.